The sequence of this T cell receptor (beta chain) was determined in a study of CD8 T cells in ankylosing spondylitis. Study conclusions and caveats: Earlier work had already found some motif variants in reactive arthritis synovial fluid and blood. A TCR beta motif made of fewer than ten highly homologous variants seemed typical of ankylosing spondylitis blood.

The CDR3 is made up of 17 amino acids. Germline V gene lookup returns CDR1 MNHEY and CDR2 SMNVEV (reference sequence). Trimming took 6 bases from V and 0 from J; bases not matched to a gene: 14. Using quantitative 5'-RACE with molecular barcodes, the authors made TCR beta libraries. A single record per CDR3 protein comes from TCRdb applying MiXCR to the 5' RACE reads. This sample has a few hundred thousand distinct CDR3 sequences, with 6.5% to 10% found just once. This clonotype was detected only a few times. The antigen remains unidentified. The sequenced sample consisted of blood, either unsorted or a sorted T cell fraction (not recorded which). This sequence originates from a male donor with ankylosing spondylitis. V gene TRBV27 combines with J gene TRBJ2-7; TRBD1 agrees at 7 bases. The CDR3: CASSPLNGQESSYEQYF. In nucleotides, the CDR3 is TGTGCCAGCAGCCCCCTTAACGGACAGGAAAGCTCCTACGAGCAGTACTTC.